The T cell receptor beta chain under discussion was sequenced for a study of control samples from healthy donors and cancer patients. The germline V and J ends were trimmed by 7 bases and 10 bases, with 17 bases remaining between them. Germline lookup yields CDR1 MGHRA and CDR2 YSYEKL. The CDR3 is made up of 14 amino acids. Produced via immunoSEQ multiplex PCR; TCRdb's table is partial and in-frame only. The sample shows some 220,000 clones, roughly 94% of them seen only once. The rearrangement links TRBV4-1 to TRBJ1-6; a possible D gene is TRBD1 (6 bases). The source material was blood. The source is a man aged 50-59 years in good health. The CDR3 is CASTSGEGYSPLHF. CDR3 nucleotide sequence: TGCGCCAGCACCTCAGGGGAAGGGTACTCACCCCTCCACTTT.